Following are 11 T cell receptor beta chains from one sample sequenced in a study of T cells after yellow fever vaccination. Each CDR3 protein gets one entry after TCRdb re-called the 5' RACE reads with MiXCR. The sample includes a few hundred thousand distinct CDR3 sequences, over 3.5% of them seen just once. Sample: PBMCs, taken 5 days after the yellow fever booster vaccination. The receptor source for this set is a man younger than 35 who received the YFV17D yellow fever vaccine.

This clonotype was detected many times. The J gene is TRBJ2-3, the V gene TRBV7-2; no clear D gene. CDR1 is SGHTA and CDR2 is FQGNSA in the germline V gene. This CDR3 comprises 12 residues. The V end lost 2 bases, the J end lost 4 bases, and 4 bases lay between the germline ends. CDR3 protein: CASSLYADTQYF. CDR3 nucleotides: TGTGCCAGCAGCTTATACGCAGATACGCAGTATTTT.

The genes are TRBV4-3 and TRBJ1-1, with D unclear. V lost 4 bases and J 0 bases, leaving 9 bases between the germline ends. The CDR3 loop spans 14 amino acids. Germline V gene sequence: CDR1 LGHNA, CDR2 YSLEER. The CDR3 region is CASSPTVMNTEAFF. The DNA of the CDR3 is TGCGCCAGCAGCCCGACCGTAATGAACACTGAAGCTTTCTTT.

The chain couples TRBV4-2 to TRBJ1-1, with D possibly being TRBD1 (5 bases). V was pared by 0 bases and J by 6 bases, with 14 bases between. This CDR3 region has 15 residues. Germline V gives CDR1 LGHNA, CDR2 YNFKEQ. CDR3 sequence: CASSQEGEGNSEAFF. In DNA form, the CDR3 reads TGTGCCAGCAGCCAAGAAGGGGAGGGTAACTCTGAAGCTTTCTTT.

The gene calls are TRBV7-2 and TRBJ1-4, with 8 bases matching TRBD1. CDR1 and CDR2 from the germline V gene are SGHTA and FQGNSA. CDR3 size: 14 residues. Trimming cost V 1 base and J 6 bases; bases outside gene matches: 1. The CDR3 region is CASSLGTGYEKLFF. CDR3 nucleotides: TGTGCCAGCAGCTTAGGGACAGGGTATGAAAAACTGTTTTTT.

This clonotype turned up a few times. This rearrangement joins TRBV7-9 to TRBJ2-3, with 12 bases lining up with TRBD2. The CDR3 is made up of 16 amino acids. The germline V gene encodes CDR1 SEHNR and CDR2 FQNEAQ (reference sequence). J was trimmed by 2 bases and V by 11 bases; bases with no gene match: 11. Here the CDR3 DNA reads TGTGCCTCCGCCCGACTAGCGGGGGATTACACAGATACGCAGTATTTT. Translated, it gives CASARLAGDYTDTQYF.

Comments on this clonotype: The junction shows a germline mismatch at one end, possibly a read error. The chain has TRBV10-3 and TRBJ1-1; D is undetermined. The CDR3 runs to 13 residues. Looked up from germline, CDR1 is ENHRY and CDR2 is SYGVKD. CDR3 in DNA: TGTGGCATCAGTGAGTACGAGGGCACTGAAGCTTTCTTT. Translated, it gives CGISEYEGTEAFF.

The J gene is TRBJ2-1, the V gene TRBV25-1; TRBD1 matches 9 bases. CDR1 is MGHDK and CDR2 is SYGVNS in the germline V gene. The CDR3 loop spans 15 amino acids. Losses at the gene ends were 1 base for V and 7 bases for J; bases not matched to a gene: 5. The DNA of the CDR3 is TGTGCCAGCAGTGAATTGGGACAGGGAGGGAATGAGCAGTTCTTC. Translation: CASSELGQGGNEQFF.

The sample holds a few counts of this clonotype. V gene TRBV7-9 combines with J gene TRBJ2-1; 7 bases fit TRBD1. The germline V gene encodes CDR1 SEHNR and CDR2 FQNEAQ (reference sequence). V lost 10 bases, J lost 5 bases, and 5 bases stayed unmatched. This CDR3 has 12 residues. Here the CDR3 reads CAIGTANNEQFF. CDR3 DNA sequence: TGTGCCATCGGGACAGCCAACAATGAGCAGTTCTTC.

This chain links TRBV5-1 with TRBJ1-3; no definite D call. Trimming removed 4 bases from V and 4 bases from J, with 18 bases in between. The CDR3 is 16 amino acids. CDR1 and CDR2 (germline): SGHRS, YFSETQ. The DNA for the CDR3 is TGCGCCAGCAGCCCCGCGGGCGGAGGCGCCGGAAACACCATATATTTT. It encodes CASSPAGGGAGNTIYF.

The DNA for the CDR3 is TGTGCCAGCTCACCACAGCCGGGGGCGGCAGATACGCAGTATTTT. It yields the protein CASSPQPGAADTQYF. V gene TRBV18 combines with J gene TRBJ2-3, with D perhaps matching TRBD1 or TRBD2 (6 bases each). The CDR3 loop spans 15 amino acids. V lost 1 base to trimming and J lost 4 bases, with 12 bases between them. Germline CDR1 and CDR2: KGHSH and LQKENI. Using reference TRBV18 and TRBJ2-3 for the parts outside the CDR3, the full variable domain is NAGVMQNPRHLVRRRGQEARLRCSPMKGHSHVYWYRQLPEEGLKFMVYLQKENIIDESGMPKERFSAEFPKEGPSILRIQQVVRGDSAAYFCASSPQPGAADTQYFGPGTRLTVL.

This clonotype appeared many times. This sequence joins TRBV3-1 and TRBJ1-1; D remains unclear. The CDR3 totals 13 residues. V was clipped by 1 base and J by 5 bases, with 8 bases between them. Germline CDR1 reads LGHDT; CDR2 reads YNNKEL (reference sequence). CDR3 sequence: CASSQGGGTEAFF. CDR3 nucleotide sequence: TGTGCCAGCAGCCAAGGGGGAGGGACTGAAGCTTTCTTT.